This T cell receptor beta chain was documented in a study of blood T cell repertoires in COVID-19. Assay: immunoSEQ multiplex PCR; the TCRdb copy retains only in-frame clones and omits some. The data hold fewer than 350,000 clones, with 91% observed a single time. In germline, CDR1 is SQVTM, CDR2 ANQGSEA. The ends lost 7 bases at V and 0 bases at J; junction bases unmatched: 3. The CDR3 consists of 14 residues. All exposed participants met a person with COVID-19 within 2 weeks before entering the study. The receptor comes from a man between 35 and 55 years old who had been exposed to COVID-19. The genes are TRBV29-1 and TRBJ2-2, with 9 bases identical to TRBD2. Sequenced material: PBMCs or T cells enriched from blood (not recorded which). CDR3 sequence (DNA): TGCAGCGCCAGACTAGCGGCGAACACCGGGGAGCTGTTTTTT. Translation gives CSARLAANTGELFF.